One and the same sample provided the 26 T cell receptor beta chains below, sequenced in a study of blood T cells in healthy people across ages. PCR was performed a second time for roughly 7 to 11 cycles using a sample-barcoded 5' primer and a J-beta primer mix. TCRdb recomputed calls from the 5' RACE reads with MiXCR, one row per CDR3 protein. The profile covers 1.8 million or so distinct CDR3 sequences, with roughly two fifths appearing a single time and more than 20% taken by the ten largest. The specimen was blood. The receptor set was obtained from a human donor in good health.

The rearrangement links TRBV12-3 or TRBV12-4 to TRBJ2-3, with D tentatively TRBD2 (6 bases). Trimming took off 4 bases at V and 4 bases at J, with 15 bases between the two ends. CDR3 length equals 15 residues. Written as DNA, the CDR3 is TGTGCCAGCAGTTCGAGTGGAGGGTCAGCAGATACGCAGTATTTT. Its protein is CASSSSGGSADTQYF.

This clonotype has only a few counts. The CDR3 sequence: CASSREGSYNEQFF. CDR3 bases: TGTGCCAGCAGTAGGGAGGGGAGCTACAATGAGCAGTTCTTC. The V and J genes are TRBV6-4 and TRBJ2-1; 7 bases line up with TRBD2. The junction had 4 bases not matched to a gene; V was cut back by 5 bases and J by 3 bases. CDR3 length: 14 amino acids. Germline assignment: CDR1 MRHNA and CDR2 SNTAGT.

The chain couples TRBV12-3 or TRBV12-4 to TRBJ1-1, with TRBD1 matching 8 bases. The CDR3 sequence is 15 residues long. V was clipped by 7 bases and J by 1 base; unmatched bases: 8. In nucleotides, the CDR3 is TGTGCCAGCAACGAAAGGACAGGGAAGAACACTGAAGCTTTCTTT. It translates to CASNERTGKNTEAFF.

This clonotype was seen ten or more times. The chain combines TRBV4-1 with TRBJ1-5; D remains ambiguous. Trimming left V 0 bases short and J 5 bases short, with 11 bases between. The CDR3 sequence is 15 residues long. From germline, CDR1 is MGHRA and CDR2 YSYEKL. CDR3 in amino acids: CASSQDLAGYQPQHF. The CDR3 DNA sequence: TGCGCCAGCAGCCAAGATCTGGCGGGATATCAGCCCCAGCATTTT.

The CDR3 is CASSPPSGIDEQFF. Here the CDR3 DNA reads TGTGCCAGCAGCCCCCCCAGCGGGATCGATGAGCAGTTCTTC. The chain links TRBV21-1 to TRBJ2-1; TRBD2, the table's D call, was not compared with the DNA. TRBV21-1 constitutes a pseudogene. The CDR3 spans 14 residues.

CDR3 DNA sequence: TGCGCCAGCAGCGCGGTCGCTTCTAACTATGGCTACACCTTC. Amino acids: CASSAVASNYGYTF. The chain joins TRBV5-1 to TRBJ1-2, with D hard to call. The CDR3 spans 14 residues. Trimming left V 4 bases short and J 0 bases short, with 10 bases between. Germline V gene data show CDR1 as SGHRS and CDR2 as YFSETQ. Combining the CDR3 with reference TRBV5-1 and TRBJ1-2 gives the whole variable domain KAGVTQTPRYLIKTRGQQVTLSCSPISGHRSVSWYQQTPGQGLQFLFEYFSETQRNKGNFPGRFSGRQFSNSRSEMNVSTLELGDSALYLCASSAVASNYGYTFGSGTRLTVV.

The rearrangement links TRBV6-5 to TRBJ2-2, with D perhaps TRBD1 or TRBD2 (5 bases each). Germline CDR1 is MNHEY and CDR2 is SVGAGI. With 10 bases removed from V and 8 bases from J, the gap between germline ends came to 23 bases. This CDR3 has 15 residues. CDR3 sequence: CATRWGNEDTGELFF. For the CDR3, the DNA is TGTGCCACCCGATGGGGGAACGAAGATACTGGGGAGCTGTTTTTT.

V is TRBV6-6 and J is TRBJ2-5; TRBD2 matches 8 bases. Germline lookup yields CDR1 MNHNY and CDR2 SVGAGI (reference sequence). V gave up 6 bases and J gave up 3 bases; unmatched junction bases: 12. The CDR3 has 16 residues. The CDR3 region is CASRPISGDLEETQYF. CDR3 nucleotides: TGTGCCAGCAGACCTATTAGCGGGGATCTAGAAGAGACCCAGTACTTC.

The CDR3 DNA reads as TGTGCCACCAGTGGGGTATACAATGAGCAGTTCTTC. As protein: CATSGVYNEQFF. The genes are TRBV24-1 and TRBJ2-1; D call uncertain. Per germline, CDR1 KGHDR and CDR2 SFDVKD. With 5 bases removed from V and 4 bases from J, the gap between germline ends came to 5 bases. This CDR3 is built from 12 residues.

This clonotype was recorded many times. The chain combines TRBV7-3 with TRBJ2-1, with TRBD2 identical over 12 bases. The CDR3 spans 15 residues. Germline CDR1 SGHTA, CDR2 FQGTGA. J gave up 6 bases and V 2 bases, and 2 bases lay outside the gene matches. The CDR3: CASSLGLAGTNEQFF. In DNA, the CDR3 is TGTGCCAGCAGCTTAGGACTAGCGGGGACCAATGAGCAGTTCTTC.

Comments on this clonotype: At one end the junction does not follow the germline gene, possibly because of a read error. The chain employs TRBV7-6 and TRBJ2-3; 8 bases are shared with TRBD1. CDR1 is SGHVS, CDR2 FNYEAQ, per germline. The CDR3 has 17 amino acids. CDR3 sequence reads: CAGSHRGDLTSTDTQYF. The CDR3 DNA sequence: TGTGCCGGCAGTCACAGGGGGGACCTGACTAGCACAGATACGCAGTATTTT.

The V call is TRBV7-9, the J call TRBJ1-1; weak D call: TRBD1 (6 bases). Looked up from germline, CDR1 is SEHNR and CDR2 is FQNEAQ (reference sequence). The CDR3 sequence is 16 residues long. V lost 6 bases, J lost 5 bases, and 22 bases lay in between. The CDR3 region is CASSPLTGRGNTEAFF. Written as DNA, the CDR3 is TGTGCCAGCAGTCCCCTCACAGGGAGGGGAAATACTGAAGCTTTCTTT.

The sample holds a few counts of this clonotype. The CDR3 loop reads CSARDHDSYGYTF. In DNA form, the CDR3 reads TGCAGTGCTAGAGATCACGATAGCTATGGCTACACCTTC. The chain links TRBV20-1 to TRBJ1-2; D remains unclear. Germline V gene lookup returns CDR1 DFQATT and CDR2 SNEGSKA (reference sequence). V was clipped by 0 bases and J by 4 bases, with 9 bases between them. CDR3 length: 13 amino acids.

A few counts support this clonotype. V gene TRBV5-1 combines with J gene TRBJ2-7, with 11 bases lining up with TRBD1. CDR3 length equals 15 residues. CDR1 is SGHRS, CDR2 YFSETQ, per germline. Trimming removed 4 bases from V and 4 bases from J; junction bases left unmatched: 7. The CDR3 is CASSTGTGGPYEQYF. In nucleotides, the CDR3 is TGCGCCAGCAGCACCGGGACAGGGGGACCTTACGAGCAGTACTTC.

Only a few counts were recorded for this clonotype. The CDR3 coding sequence is TGTGCCACCAGCAGAGATGGTAGCGGGGACGGTGAGACCCAGTACTTC. It is translated as CATSRDGSGDGETQYF. J is TRBJ2-5 and V is TRBV15, with TRBD2 matching over 8 bases. The CDR3 has 16 amino acids. Germline-derived CDR1 and CDR2 are LNHNV and YYDKDF (reference sequence). Unmatched junction bases numbered 8, after V lost 0 bases and J lost 5 bases.

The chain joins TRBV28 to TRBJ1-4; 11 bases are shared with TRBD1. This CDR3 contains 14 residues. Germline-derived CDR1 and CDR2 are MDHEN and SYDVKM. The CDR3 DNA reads TGTGCTACCTGGCCCGGGACAGGGGGTGAAAAACTGTTTTTT. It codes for CATWPGTGGEKLFF.

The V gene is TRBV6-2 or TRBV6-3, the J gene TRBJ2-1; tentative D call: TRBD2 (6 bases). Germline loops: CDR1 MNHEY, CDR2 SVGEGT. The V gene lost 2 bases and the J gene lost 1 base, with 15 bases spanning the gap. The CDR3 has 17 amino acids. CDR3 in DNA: TGTGCCAGCAGTTACGGGATAGCGGTTGGTTCCTACAATGAGCAGTTCTTC. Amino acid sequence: CASSYGIAVGSYNEQFF.

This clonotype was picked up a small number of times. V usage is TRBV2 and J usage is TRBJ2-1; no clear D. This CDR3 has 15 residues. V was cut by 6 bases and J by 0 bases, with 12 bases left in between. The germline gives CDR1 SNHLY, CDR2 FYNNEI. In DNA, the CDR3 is TGTGCCAGCAGACCCTTTGGGCGCTCCTACAATGAGCAGTTCTTC. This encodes CASRPFGRSYNEQFF.

As DNA, the CDR3 is TGTGCCATCAGTGGCCGAGGACAGATGAACACTGAAGCTTTCTTT. It specifies CAISGRGQMNTEAFF. The chain is built from TRBV10-3 and TRBJ1-1; maybe TRBD1 (6 bases). Germline V CDR1 and CDR2: ENHRY, SYGVKD. Deletions cut 4 bases from V and 0 bases from J, with 12 bases between. CDR3 size: 15 residues.

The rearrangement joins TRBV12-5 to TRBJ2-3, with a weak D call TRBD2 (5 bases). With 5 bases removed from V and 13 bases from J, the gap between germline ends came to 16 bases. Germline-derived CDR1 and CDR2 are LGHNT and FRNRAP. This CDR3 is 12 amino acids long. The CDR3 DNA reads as TGTGCTAGTGGTGCGGTGGCTCAGCGGAAGTATTTT. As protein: CASGAVAQRKYF. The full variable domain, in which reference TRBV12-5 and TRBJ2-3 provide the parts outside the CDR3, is DARVTQTPRHKVTEMGQEVTMRCQPILGHNTVFWYRQTMMQGLELLAYFRNRAPLDDSGMPKDRFSAEMPDATLATLKIQPSEPRDSAVYFCASGAVAQRKYFGPGTRLTVL.

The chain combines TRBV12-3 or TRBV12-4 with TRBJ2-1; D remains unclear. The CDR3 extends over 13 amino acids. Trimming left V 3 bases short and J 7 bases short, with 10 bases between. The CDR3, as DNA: TGTGCCAGCAGTTTTGGCCATGGGAATGAGCAGTTCTTC. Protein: CASSFGHGNEQFF.

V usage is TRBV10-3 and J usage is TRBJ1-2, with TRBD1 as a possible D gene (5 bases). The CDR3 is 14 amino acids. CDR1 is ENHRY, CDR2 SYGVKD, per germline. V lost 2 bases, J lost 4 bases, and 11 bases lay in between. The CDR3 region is CAISERDGLYGYTF. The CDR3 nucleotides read TGTGCCATCAGTGAGAGGGACGGTCTCTATGGCTACACCTTC.

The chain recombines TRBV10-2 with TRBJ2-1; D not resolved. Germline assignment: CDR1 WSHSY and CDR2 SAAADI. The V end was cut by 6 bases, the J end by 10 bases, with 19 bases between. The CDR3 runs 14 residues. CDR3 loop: CASRLGLSGYEQFF. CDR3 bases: TGCGCCAGCAGGCTGGGTCTTTCGGGCTACGAGCAGTTCTTC.

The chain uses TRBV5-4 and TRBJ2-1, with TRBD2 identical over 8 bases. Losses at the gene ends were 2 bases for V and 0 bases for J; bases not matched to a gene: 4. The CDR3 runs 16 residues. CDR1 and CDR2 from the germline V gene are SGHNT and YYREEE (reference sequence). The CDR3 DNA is TGTGCCAGCAGCTTCCCCGGGACTAGCTCCTACAATGAGCAGTTCTTC. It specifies CASSFPGTSSYNEQFF.

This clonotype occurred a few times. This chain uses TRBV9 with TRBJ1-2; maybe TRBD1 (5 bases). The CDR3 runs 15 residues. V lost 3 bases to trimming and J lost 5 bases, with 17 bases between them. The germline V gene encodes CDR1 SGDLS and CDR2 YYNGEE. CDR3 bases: TGTGCCAGCAGCGCCCGCGGGGGACGGACTTATGGCTACACCTTC. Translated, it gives CASSARGGRTYGYTF.

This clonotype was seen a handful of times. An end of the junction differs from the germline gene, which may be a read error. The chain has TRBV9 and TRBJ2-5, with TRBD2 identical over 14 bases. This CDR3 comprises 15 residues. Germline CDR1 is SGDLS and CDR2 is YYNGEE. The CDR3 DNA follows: TGTGCCAGTAGCGGACTAGCGGGGGGCCGAGAGACCCAGTACTTC. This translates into CASSGLAGGRETQYF. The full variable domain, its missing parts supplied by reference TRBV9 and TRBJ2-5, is DSGVTQTPKHLITATGQRVTLRCSPRSGDLSVYWYQQSLDQGLQFLIQYYNGEERAKGNILERFSAQQFPDLHSELNLSSLELGDSALYFCASSGLAGGRETQYFGPGTRLLVL.